This entry describes one T cell receptor beta chain. Its antigen remains unidentified. This record comes from a study of graft-versus-host responses after intestinal transplantation. Turning to the study itself: Recipients obtained multivisceral, liver-intestinal, or isolated intestinal transplants. Each patient got anti-thymocyte globulin induction, then tacrolimus and steroids for about 3 years.

V shed 6 bases and J shed 7 bases, with 18 bases lying between them. The CDR3 covers 15 residues. CDR1 and CDR2 from the germline V gene are MNHNS and SASEGT. Broader study findings: GvH clones turned up in recipient marrow; some had shown up first in ileum or blood. HvG clone declines early post-transplant were associated with peak circulating GvH levels.

Some clones are missing from TCRdb's copy, which holds only in-frame ones; the method was immunoSEQ multiplex PCR. The table includes 35,000 to 45,000 clones, under 90% detected once. The TCR originated in a human patient who received an intestinal transplant, so some T cells may come from the graft donor. The chain uses TRBV6-1 and TRBJ1-4; TRBD1 is a possible D gene (5 bases). Source: PBMCs, taken around 270 days after transplant. The CDR3 spells CASRPHRDFVEKLFF. In DNA form, the CDR3 reads TGTGCCAGCAGACCCCACCGGGACTTCGTTGAAAAACTGTTTTTT.